In this sample, the clone carrying this T cell receptor (beta chain) turned up once. What it binds is unknown. Primers for the PCR totalled 60 Vbeta and 13 Jbeta. Authors' processing steps: Unique TCR beta chains totaled some 80 million in a later count, with roughly 10 million of them shared. TCRdb's table, derived via immunoSEQ multiplex PCR, lists solely in-frame clones and lacks some. The V and J calls and clone size are taken from that table; D and trimming were inferred from the DNA. The sample lists fewer than 250,000 clones, over 70% occurring once. The sample originates from a study of cytomegalovirus exposure and HLA in healthy donors. Points from the study as a whole: Productive status was seen about 87% or about 30% of the time for most TCR beta V segments in an earlier analysis. Rates of TCR association differed by HLA locus in a later analysis, with DRB1 highest and HLA-C lowest.

CDR1 is SGHRS, CDR2 YFSETQ, per germline. This CDR3 comprises 15 residues. With 7 bases clipped from V and 8 bases from J, the junction kept 11 bases outside the gene matches. The clonotype originates from a boy aged 2 to 10 in good health and CMV-seronegative. The chain uses TRBV5-1 and TRBJ2-2; TRBD2 matches 10 bases. Sequenced: PBMCs. The CDR3 nucleotides are TGCGCCAGCTACCCTAGCGGGAGCGAATATGGGGAGCTGTTTTTT. Translating gives CASYPSGSEYGELFF.